This T cell receptor (beta chain) is drawn from a study of T-cell reconstitution after alpha-beta-depleted transplantation in children. This clonotype has more than one count but fewer than ten. Unique molecular identifiers were incorporated during preparation of the TCRbeta library. TCRdb reprocessed the PCR reads via MiXCR and lists one record per CDR3 protein. The sample carries 440,000 or so distinct CDR3 sequences, approximately 42% recorded once. Germline lookup yields CDR1 SEHNR and CDR2 FQNEAQ (reference sequence). The CDR3 covers 15 residues. V lost 5 bases and J lost 2; bases outside the gene matches: 5.

Sequencing used PBMCs, obtained before TCRalphabeta/CD19-depleted stem cell transplant. The clonotype originates from a girl between 2 and 10 years old with aplastic anemia, due to receive a stem cell transplant. The chain carries TRBV7-9 and TRBJ2-1, with 8 positions matching TRBD2. The CDR3 sequence: CASSETGGTYNEQFF. For the CDR3, the DNA is TGTGCCAGCAGCGAAACGGGGGGGACCTACAATGAGCAGTTCTTC.